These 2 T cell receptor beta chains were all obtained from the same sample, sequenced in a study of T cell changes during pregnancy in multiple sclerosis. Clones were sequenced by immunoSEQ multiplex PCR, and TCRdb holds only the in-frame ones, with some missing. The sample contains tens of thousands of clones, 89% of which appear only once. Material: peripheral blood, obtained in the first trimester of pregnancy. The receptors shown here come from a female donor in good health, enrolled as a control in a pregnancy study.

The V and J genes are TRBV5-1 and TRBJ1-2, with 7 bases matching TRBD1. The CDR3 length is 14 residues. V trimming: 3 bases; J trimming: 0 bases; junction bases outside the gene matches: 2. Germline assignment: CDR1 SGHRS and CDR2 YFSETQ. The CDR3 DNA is TGCGCCAGCAGCTCCGGGACAGCTAACTATGGCTACACCTTC. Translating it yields CASSSGTANYGYTF.

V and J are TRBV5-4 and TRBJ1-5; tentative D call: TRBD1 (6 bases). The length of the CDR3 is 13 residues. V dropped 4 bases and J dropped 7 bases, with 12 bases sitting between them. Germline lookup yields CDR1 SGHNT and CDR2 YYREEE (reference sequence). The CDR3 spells CASSPGGAQPQHF. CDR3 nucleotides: TGTGCCAGCAGCCCCGGGGGGGCCCAGCCCCAGCATTTT.